Listed here are 2 T cell receptor beta chains from one sample, sequenced in a study of T cells expressing NK-cell markers. TCRdb reprocessed the 5' RACE reads; each CDR3 protein has one entry and no DNA is given. The listing contains about 390,000 distinct CDR3 sequences. Material: blood T cells: a sorted CD56 or NKG2C T cell subset, CD4+ or CD8+ T cells, or bulk PBMC T cells (not recorded which). All receptors come from a woman aged 45-65 years in good health.

V is TRBV7-6 and J is TRBJ1-5. Germline lookup yields CDR1 SGHVS and CDR2 FNYEAQ. The CDR3 runs to 13 residues. The CDR3 sequence: CASSLELGQPQHF.

The chain joins TRBV30 to TRBJ2-3; without DNA, the TCRdb call of TRBD1 cannot be checked. Germline values: CDR1 GTSNPN, CDR2 SVGIG (reference sequence). There are 14 residues in the CDR3. The CDR3 loop is CACIGLGSLNTQYF. The whole variable domain, remainder taken from reference TRBV30 and TRBJ2-3, is SQTIHQWPATLVQPVGSPLSLECTVEGTSNPNLYWYRQAAGRGLQLLFYSVGIGQISSEVPQNLSASRPQDRQFILSSKKLLLSDSGFYLCACIGLGSLNTQYFGPGTRLTVL.